These 22 T cell receptor beta chains originate from one sample sequenced in a study of Graves' ophthalmopathy and Graves' hyperthyroidism. RNA transcripts served as template for amplifying TCR beta CDR3 sequences. First-round RT-PCR relied on HTBI primers, and a second-round multiplex PCR came next. A single record per CDR3 protein comes from TCRdb applying MiXCR to the multiplex PCR reads. Seen here are approximately 640,000 distinct CDR3 sequences, roughly two fifths observed once, and the top ten hold more than 2.5%. Sample: peripheral blood. These receptors originate from an adult man with Graves' ophthalmopathy.

The chain employs TRBV7-9 and TRBJ2-7; D remains ambiguous. This CDR3 spans 14 amino acids. Trimming left V 8 bases short and J 2 bases short, with 16 bases between. Germline-derived CDR1 and CDR2 are SEHNR and FQNEAQ (reference sequence). The CDR3 region has the DNA TGTGCCAGCCGGATGGCAGGTCGAGCCTACGAGCAGTACTTC. Protein: CASRMAGRAYEQYF.

Concerning this clonotype: A much larger clonotype is one base distant, so this may be a read error. The chain couples TRBV4-3 to TRBJ1-2; D not certain. Germline lookup yields CDR1 LGHNA and CDR2 YSLEER. V was trimmed by 2 bases and J by 4 bases, leaving 11 bases between them. This CDR3 contains 14 residues. DNA of the CDR3: TGCGCCAGCAGCCAAATCGTGTCGGGCTATGGCTACACCTTC. Protein sequence: CASSQIVSGYGYTF.

This clonotype is a singleton in its sample. A read error is possible here, since a much larger clone lies one base away. The chain recombines TRBV9 with TRBJ2-7; TRBD1 aligns across 8 bases. Germline CDR1 SGDLS, CDR2 YYNGEE. V dropped 3 bases and J dropped 5; count of bases not matched to a gene: 7. This CDR3 has 14 residues. The CDR3 bases are TGTGCCAGCAGCGCGACAGGGGTAGAGAACGAGCAGTACGTC. It is translated as CASSATGVENEQYV.

This clonotype was detected a few times. A much larger clone lies one base from this, so it may be a read error. The rearrangement uses TRBV11-2 and TRBJ1-2; D call uncertain. Germline lookup yields CDR1 SGHAT and CDR2 FQNNGV. The CDR3 has 15 amino acids. The CDR3 DNA reads TGTGCCAGCAGCTTAATTCGGGCGGGTGACTATGGCCACACCTTC. Translation gives CASSLIRAGDYGHTF. The full variable domain, completed using reference TRBV11-2 and TRBJ1-2, is EAGVAQSPRYKIIEKRQSVAFWCNPISGHATLYWYQQILGQGPKLLIQFQNNGVVDDSQLPKDRFSAERLKGVDSTLKIQPAKLEDSAVYLCASSLIRAGDYGHTFGSGTRLTVV.

This clonotype was seen ten or more times. This chain connects TRBV12-3 or TRBV12-4 to TRBJ2-7; TRBD1 agrees at 7 bases. Losses at the gene ends were 4 bases for V and 5 bases for J; bases not matched to a gene: 8. The CDR3 has 14 residues. The CDR3 DNA sequence: TGTGCCAGCAGTTCCGGGACAGTAACCGACGAGCAGTACTTC. Its translation is CASSSGTVTDEQYF.

This clonotype was found many times. The rearrangement links TRBV19 to TRBJ1-4, with D possibly TRBD1 on 5 matching bases. V shed 5 bases and J shed 1 base, with 11 bases lying between them. The CDR3 runs to 15 residues. The V gene's germline CDR1 is LNHDA and CDR2 SQIVND (reference sequence). CDR3 sequence reads: CASSSNRRTNEKLFF. In nucleotides, the CDR3 is TGTGCCAGTAGTTCGAACAGGAGAACTAATGAAAAACTGTTTTTT.

This clonotype was picked up a small number of times. The chain joins TRBV20-1 to TRBJ1-5; 9 positions match TRBD1. Trimming cost V 1 base and J 6 bases; bases outside gene matches: 7. Germline V lookup: CDR1 DFQATT, CDR2 SNEGSKA (reference sequence). The CDR3 is 15 residues long. The CDR3 DNA reads as TGCAGTGCTAGAGTTCCGGGACAGGGCTTTCAGCCCCAGCATTTT. Its protein product is CSARVPGQGFQPQHF.

This clonotype was seen a handful of times. CDR3 bases: TGTGCCAGCAGTGAGGGGGCAGGGGTCTCCTACGAGCAGTACTTC. This translates into CASSEGAGVSYEQYF. The V and J genes are TRBV6-4 and TRBJ2-7; possible D gene TRBD1, 6 bases. CDR1 is MRHNA, CDR2 SNTAGT, per germline. The ends were cut back, 3 bases at V and 0 bases at J, with 12 bases in the middle. The CDR3 is made up of 15 amino acids.

This clonotype has ten or more counts. V and J are TRBV12-3 or TRBV12-4 and TRBJ1-6, with D perhaps TRBD1 (5 bases). The CDR3 runs 15 residues. Trimming removed 3 bases at V and 5 bases at J, with 11 bases between. Here the CDR3 DNA reads TGTGCCAGCAGTTTCAGGGTGCCCCATAATTCACCCCTCCACTTT. Translated: CASSFRVPHNSPLHF.

The chain uses TRBV4-3 and TRBJ2-5; D is uncertain. This CDR3 spans 13 amino acids. Trimming shortened V by 0 bases and J by 5 bases, and 7 bases separated the two germline ends. Germline-derived CDR1 and CDR2 are LGHNA and YSLEER. The DNA of the CDR3 is TGCGCCAGCAGCCAAGATAGTATGGAGACCCAGTACTTC. It encodes CASSQDSMETQYF.

This chain links TRBV25-1 with TRBJ2-5; 10 bases match TRBD1. CDR1 is MGHDK and CDR2 is SYGVNS in the germline V gene. Trimming cost V 8 bases and J 4 bases; bases outside gene matches: 10. This CDR3 spans 15 amino acids. The CDR3 loop is CASVASGTGAETQYF. The CDR3 DNA follows: TGTGCCAGCGTTGCTTCCGGGACAGGGGCAGAGACCCAGTACTTC.

This clonotype was seen repeatedly, ten times or more. The V call is TRBV12-3 or TRBV12-4, the J call TRBJ2-7; D is possibly TRBD1 or TRBD2 (5 bases each). Deletions cut 6 bases from V and 5 bases from J, with 17 bases between. This CDR3 is 14 amino acids long. CDR3 sequence: CASRRRDGSDEQYF. Written as DNA, the CDR3 is TGTGCCAGCAGACGTCGGGACGGATCAGACGAGCAGTACTTC.

Ten or more counts support this clonotype. The chain combines TRBV15 with TRBJ2-5; tentatively, D is TRBD2 (6 bases). V lost 1 base, J lost 7 bases, and 13 bases lay in between. The CDR3 is 14 residues long. The germline V gene has CDR1 LNHNV and CDR2 YYDKDF (reference sequence). The CDR3: CATSRVRSGGTQYF. The CDR3 nucleotides read TGTGCCACCAGCAGAGTTAGGTCCGGGGGGACCCAGTACTTC.

As for this clonotype: Here the CDR3 omits its conserved ending phenylalanine or tryptophan, so a read error is the likely source. It is unclear where the CDR3 begins or ends on the DNA, so no DNA is shown, and the CDR3 is as TCRdb lists it. The chain has TRBV20-1 and TRBJ1-4; TRBD1, the table's D call, lacks a check against the DNA. Inclusive of both ends, the CDR3 amounts to 12 amino acids. The V gene's germline CDR1 is DFQATT and CDR2 SNEGSKA (reference sequence). The CDR3 region is CSATPIGATGDA.

The chain has TRBV5-5 and TRBJ1-5; D perhaps matches TRBD1 (6 bases). The CDR3 is 16 amino acids. Per the germline V gene, CDR1 is SGHKS and CDR2 is YYEKEE (reference sequence). The V and J ends lost 0 bases and 1 base respectively, with 11 bases between them. CDR3 sequence: CASSLGQELSNQPQHF. DNA for the CDR3: TGTGCCAGCAGCTTGGGACAGGAGTTGAGCAATCAGCCCCAGCATTTT. The variable domain in full, completed from reference TRBV5-5 and TRBJ1-5, reads DAGVTQSPTHLIKTRGQQVTLRCSPISGHKSVSWYQQVLGQGPQFIFQYYEKEERGRGNFPDRFSARQFPNYSSELNVNALLLGDSALYLCASSLGQELSNQPQHFGDGTRLSIL.

The V call is TRBV20-1, the J call TRBJ1-1, with a tentative D call TRBD1 (6 bases). CDR1 and CDR2 (germline): DFQATT, SNEGSKA (reference sequence). Deletions cut 3 bases from V and 3 bases from J, with 17 bases between. This CDR3 is 15 amino acids long. The CDR3 loop reads CSARLGGAQDTEAFF. The CDR3 nucleotides are TGCAGTGCTAGGCTGGGGGGCGCTCAGGACACTGAAGCTTTCTTT.

This clonotype was observed many times. The V and J genes are TRBV19 and TRBJ1-6; 8 nucleotides match TRBD1. Looked up from germline, CDR1 is LNHDA and CDR2 is SQIVND (reference sequence). With 7 bases clipped from V and 10 bases from J, the junction kept 12 bases outside the gene matches. The CDR3 has 15 residues. Written as DNA, the CDR3 is TGTGCCAGTACCTCGACAGGGGAAGGAGGGTCACCCCTCCACTTT. This codes for CASTSTGEGGSPLHF.

This chain joins TRBV2 and TRBJ1-1; D gene uncertain. The CDR3 spans 15 residues. The V end lost 11 bases, the J end lost 4 bases, and 23 bases lay between the germline ends. Germline V lookup: CDR1 SNHLY, CDR2 FYNNEI. The CDR3 spells CAWSPSGPRPTEAFF. As DNA, the CDR3 is TGTGCCTGGAGTCCCTCCGGGCCAAGGCCCACTGAAGCTTTCTTT.

Concerning this clonotype: The CDR3 ends on some other residue instead of the conserved phenylalanine or tryptophan, so this is likely a read error. The V call is TRBV7-2, the J call TRBJ1-6; D perhaps matches TRBD1 (5 bases). This CDR3 is 19 amino acids long. Trimming took 5 bases from V and 10 from J, leaving 30 bases between them. The germline V gene encodes CDR1 SGHTA and CDR2 FQGNSA. The CDR3 sequence is CASSQPGRRSGLVQSPLHL. CDR3 in DNA: TGTGCCAGCAGCCAACCGGGACGTCGATCCGGCTTAGTTCAGTCACCCCTCCACCTT.

The rearrangement links TRBV7-9 to TRBJ2-6, with D possibly matching TRBD1 (5 bases). CDR3 size: 14 residues. Germline V gene lookup returns CDR1 SEHNR and CDR2 FQNEAQ (reference sequence). The V gene lost 3 bases and the J gene lost 11 bases, with 14 bases spanning the gap. CDR3 residues: CASSLTEQAYVLTF. CDR3 nucleotides: TGTGCCAGCAGCTTGACAGAGCAAGCCTACGTCCTGACTTTC.

Concerning this clonotype itself: This CDR3 fails to terminate in the conserved phenylalanine or tryptophan, so it likely reflects a read error. The CDR3 DNA is TGTGCCGGCAGTGAGGGGACAGCCAACACAGATACGCAGTATTTA. Protein: CAGSEGTANTDTQYL. The chain has TRBV25-1 and TRBJ2-3; 7 positions agree with TRBD1. CDR3 size: 15 residues. Germline values: CDR1 MGHDK, CDR2 SYGVNS.

The chain links TRBV25-1 to TRBJ2-7, with 11 bases fitting TRBD1. J gave up 4 bases and V 4 bases, and 6 bases lay outside the gene matches. Germline-derived CDR1 and CDR2 are MGHDK and SYGVNS. This CDR3 spans 15 amino acids. CDR3 amino acids: CASSGGTGGMYEQYF. The CDR3 DNA is TGTGCCAGCAGTGGAGGGACAGGGGGAATGTACGAGCAGTACTTC.